This T cell receptor beta chain is drawn from a study of Ad26.COV2.S vaccination and SARS-CoV-2 variants. Study-level points and caveats: Substantial response breadth was reportedly seen for spike-specific CD8+ and CD4+ T cells after vaccination.

Treatment here: about 20 received Ad26.COV2.S at low or high dose, single or two shots; five or six received placebo; per-sample allocation not given. Sampling was performed 63 days after the first vaccine or placebo injection. Cohort 1b enrolled adults aged 18-55 years in Boston. Vaccine was an Ad26 vector expressing Wuhan-strain SARS-CoV-2 spike. TCRdb's copy holds only in-frame clones and misses some; the assay was immunoSEQ multiplex PCR. Among some 320,000 clones listed, about 85% were seen once. Concerning this clone itself: No antigen is known for it.

The germline gives CDR1 SGHNT, CDR2 YYREEE (reference sequence). The CDR3 extends over 12 amino acids. The ends were cut back, 2 bases at V and 6 bases at J, with 8 bases in the middle. The clonotype was recovered from a person between 18 and 65 years old who received the Ad26.COV2.S COVID-19 vaccine or a placebo. The sample in question was peripheral blood, obtained in a trial of Ad26.COV2.S vaccine versus placebo. The genes are TRBV5-4 and TRBJ1-1; D is unresolved. Here the CDR3 reads CASSFLDAEAFF. The CDR3 nucleotides are TGTGCCAGCAGCTTCCTAGACGCTGAAGCTTTCTTT.